This TCR beta chain was observed in a study of blood T cell repertoires in COVID-19. Germline loops: CDR1 LGHNA, CDR2 YNFKEQ. This CDR3 has 16 amino acids. V dropped 0 bases and J dropped 1; count of bases not matched to a gene: 3. Here immunoSEQ multiplex PCR was the method, and the copy in TCRdb shows in-frame clones only, minus some. The table lists under 400,000 clones, 90% of them singletons, with 5% to 8.5% in the top ten. The sequence derives from a young man with active or convalescent COVID-19. The V gene is TRBV4-2, the J gene TRBJ1-1, with 9 positions matching TRBD1. The material sequenced was peripheral blood. The CDR3 spells CASSQEETGGNTEAFF. CDR3 DNA: TGTGCCAGCAGCCAAGAGGAGACAGGGGGGAACACTGAAGCTTTCTTT.